This TCR beta chain was recorded in a study of tumor-infiltrating lymphocytes in primary liver carcinoma. Study observations and caveats: Bulk unsorted samples prevented comparison of CD4+ and CD8+ repertoires. Tumor tissue displayed a significantly greater top-250-clone fraction than blood (p = 0.039).

The CDR3 sequence is 13 residues long. Germline CDR1 reads MNHNY; CDR2 reads SVGAGI (reference sequence). V lost 0 bases and J 8 bases, leaving 8 bases between the germline ends. RNA isolated from unsorted whole blood supplied the blood RNA, with germline DNA also extracted. The table lists this clonotype with many counts. Antigen specificity is unknown. Constant-region priming of about 500 ng total RNA yielded TCR beta cDNA. It was through three nested multiplex PCR rounds of slightly modified ARM-PCR that TCR beta libraries arose. It was with TRBV1-TRBV30 forward primers and a C-beta reverse primer that the first two PCR rounds were run, at roughly 9 cycles each. From the multiplex PCR reads, TCRdb called clonotypes with MiXCR, one entry per CDR3 protein. The sample holds about 320,000 distinct CDR3 sequences, approximately 60% seen once.

Sequencing input: peripheral blood. This receptor was obtained from a man in his forties with primary liver carcinoma and hepatitis B virus infection. J is TRBJ2-1 and V is TRBV6-6; D remains unclear. CDR3 nucleotides: TGTGCCAGCAGTTACTCTAGTGGCCATGAGCAGTTCTTC. Amino acids: CASSYSSGHEQFF.